These T cell receptor beta chains were read from a single sample in a study of cytomegalovirus exposure and HLA in healthy donors. Clones were read by immunoSEQ multiplex PCR, and TCRdb kept only the in-frame ones, dropping some. The sample has some 190,000 clones, around three quarters seen once. Sequencing input: PBMCs. The receptors stem from a woman under 40 in good health and CMV-seronegative. Both conserved end residues are trimmed from each CDR3. Not every row has a clone size; where given, it reads once, few, many or a size class.

J	size	V	length	CDR3
TRBJ2-5	-	TRBV5-1	11	ASRPGPQETQY
TRBJ2-3	-	TRBV29-1	12	SVEASGLKDTQY
TRBJ2-7	-	TRBV7-3	13	ASSSLTGVVYEQY
TRBJ2-1	-	TRBV7-3	14	ASSLRPGQGTHEQF
TRBJ1-5	-	TRBV6-1	13	ASSEAGGSLQPQH
TRBJ2-3	-	TRBV19	13	ASSAGQAVGDTQY
TRBJ1-5	few	TRBV4-2	14	ASSQEGTGGSQPQH
TRBJ2-7	-	TRBV7-2	13	ASSFQGSNSYEQY
TRBJ2-1	-	TRBV27	13	ASRSTSGTGNEQF
TRBJ1-6	-	TRBV5-6	12	ASSRTERNSPLH
TRBJ1-6	-	TRBV5-1	13	ASSWSDRGNSPLH
TRBJ2-5	once	TRBV5-1	12	ASKTGTVQETQY
TRBJ1-5	-	TRBV30	12	AWSVGLGNQPQH
TRBJ1-1	-	TRBV25-1	14	ASSSPGTGQNTEAF
TRBJ1-5	-	TRBV19	13	ASSIDTGIYQPQH
TRBJ2-5	-	TRBV10-2	10	ATATSGETQY
TRBJ2-7	-	TRBV7-9	12	ASSSGQRLGEQY
TRBJ2-7	once	TRBV19	12	ASRKIGDRDEQY
TRBJ1-5	few	TRBV2	11	ASSVQSNQPQH
TRBJ2-7	-	TRBV9	12	ASSVATSTYEQY